This is a list of T cell receptor beta chains from one sample in a study of OX40 agonist ivuxolimab in advanced cancers. Only in-frame clones appear in the TCRdb table, and some are missing; sequencing was by immunoSEQ multiplex PCR. The sample records roughly 30,000 clones, just under 90% being singletons. The specimen was CD4+ or CD8+ T cells sorted from blood, collected in a trial of the OX40 agonist ivuxolimab. These receptors all come from an adult with an advanced solid tumor such as melanoma, head and neck, liver or kidney cancer. Both conserved end residues are part of each CDR3. The order of the fields is clone size, J gene, V gene, D gene, CDR3 protein, CDR3 DNA. The D gene is left open where the match is weak. Rows give clone size only sometimes, using once, few, many, or a class for an expanded clone.

NA,TRBJ2-7,TRBV7-9,TRBD2,CASSSTSGEQYF,TGTGCCAGCAGCTCTACTAGCGGCGAGCAGTACTTC
NA,TRBJ2-5,TRBV5-1,NA,CASSTGGSTQYF,TGCGCCAGCAGCACTGGCGGATCGACCCAGTACTTC
once,TRBJ2-1,TRBV6-5,NA,CASSYLLQGYEQFF,TGTGCCAGCAGTTACCTGCTACAGGGATACGAGCAGTTCTTC
few,TRBJ1-5,TRBV18,NA,CASSPPGQGSNQPQHF,TGTGCCAGCTCACCACCGGGGCAGGGGAGCAATCAGCCCCAGCATTTT
NA,TRBJ2-2,TRBV6-1,TRBD1,CASSWDRAFTGELFF,TGTGCCAGCAGTTGGGACAGGGCGTTCACCGGGGAGCTGTTTTTT
NA,TRBJ1-2,TRBV11-2,NA,CASSLGRASGYTF,TGTGCCAGCAGCTTAGGCAGAGCTTCCGGCTACACCTTC
NA,TRBJ1-1,TRBV2,NA,CASTASEAFF,TGTGCCAGCACGGCGAGTGAAGCTTTCTTT
NA,TRBJ1-5,TRBV10-3,TRBD1,CAISESTGGGQPQHF,TGTGCCATCAGTGAGTCGACAGGGGGCGGTCAGCCCCAGCATTTT
NA,TRBJ2-2,TRBV27,NA,CASTQTGELFF,TGTGCCAGCACCCAAACCGGGGAGCTGTTTTTT
NA,TRBJ2-5,TRBV7-9,NA,CASSLAGGQTETQYF,TGTGCCAGCAGCTTAGCCGGGGGGCAGACGGAGACCCAGTACTTC
once,TRBJ2-1,TRBV28,NA,CASSLPSHYEQFF,TGTGCCAGCAGTTTACCCTCCCACTATGAGCAGTTCTTC
NA,TRBJ2-2,TRBV7-8,TRBD2,CASSSLAGLAGTNTGELFF,TGTGCCAGCAGCTCGCTTGCGGGACTAGCGGGGACGAACACCGGGGAGCTGTTTTTT
NA,TRBJ1-1,TRBV30,TRBD1,CAWSVTGGTEAFF,TGTGCCTGGAGTGTTACAGGGGGCACTGAAGCTTTCTTT
NA,TRBJ1-1,TRBV5-5,NA,CASSLGMNTEAFF,TGTGCCAGCAGCTTGGGAATGAACACTGAAGCTTTCTTT
once,TRBJ1-4,TRBV9,TRBD1,CASSGGQGFFEKLFF,TGTGCCAGCAGCGGCGGACAGGGTTTTTTTGAAAAACTGTTTTTT
few,TRBJ1-5,TRBV1,NA,CTSSRVEPRHLNQPQHF,TGCACCAGCAGCCGGGTCGAACCTAGACACCTCAATCAGCCCCAGCATTTT
NA,TRBJ2-3,TRBV14,TRBD2,CASSPPREGTDTQYF,TGTGCCAGCAGCCCCCCCCGGGAGGGCACAGATACGCAGTATTTT
NA,TRBJ2-3,TRBV4-2,TRBD2,CASSQAAGFTDTQYF,TGTGCCAGCAGCCAGGCAGCGGGATTCACAGATACGCAGTATTTT
NA,TRBJ1-1,TRBV30,TRBD1,CAWSRTGGAFF,TGTGCCTGGAGTCGGACAGGGGGAGCTTTCTTT
NA,TRBJ2-7,TRBV27,NA,CASSFQGSYEQYF,TGTGCCAGCAGTTTTCAGGGGTCCTACGAGCAGTACTTC
NA,TRBJ2-7,TRBV5-5,TRBD1,CASSGITGASSYEQYF,TGTGCCAGCAGCGGGATAACAGGGGCGAGCTCCTACGAGCAGTACTTC
once,TRBJ2-4,TRBV27,NA,CASGRLGMTKNIQYF,TGTGCCAGCGGTAGACTAGGCATGACCAAAAACATTCAGTACTTC
NA,TRBJ2-2,TRBV5-1,NA,CASSPTRGPNTGELFF,TGCGCCAGCAGCCCCACAAGAGGCCCGAACACCGGGGAGCTGTTTTTT
NA,TRBJ2-7,TRBV7-9,NA,CASSHPGTSSYEQYF,TGTGCCAGCAGCCACCCTGGGACGAGCTCCTACGAGCAGTACTTC
NA,TRBJ1-4,TRBV4-2,TRBD1,CASSQDPRDRSDEKLFF,TGTGCCAGCAGCCAAGATCCCCGGGACAGGTCGGATGAAAAACTGTTTTTT
NA,TRBJ2-7,TRBV9,NA,CASSVAGGGLYEQYF,TGTGCCAGCAGCGTAGCGGGAGGGGGCCTATACGAGCAGTACTTC
NA,TRBJ2-2,TRBV14,TRBD2,CASSRTDLRLAEHTGELFF,TGTGCCAGCAGCCGGACGGACCTCCGACTAGCGGAGCACACCGGGGAGCTGTTTTTT
NA,TRBJ2-7,TRBV9,TRBD2,CASSVGTGGTYEQYF,TGTGCCAGCAGCGTTGGAACGGGAGGAACCTACGAGCAGTACTTC
NA,TRBJ2-7,TRBV7-8,TRBD2,CATSGLAGSRGGYEQYF,TGTGCCACCTCGGGACTAGCGGGATCCCGGGGTGGGTACGAGCAGTACTTC
NA,TRBJ2-2,TRBV27,NA,CASSSRVYTGELFF,TGTGCCAGCAGTTCCCGGGTCTACACCGGGGAGCTGTTTTTT
NA,TRBJ2-5,TRBV7-9,NA,CASSLGGRQETQYF,TGTGCCAGCAGCCTCGGGGGGCGGCAAGAGACCCAGTACTTC
NA,TRBJ2-7,TRBV6-4,NA,CASSDSSPDYEQYF,TGTGCCAGCAGTGACTCGAGCCCCGACTACGAGCAGTACTTC
NA,TRBJ1-5,TRBV5-4,NA,CASSYLSQPQHF,TGTGCCAGCAGCTACCTGTCCCAGCCCCAGCATTTT
few,TRBJ1-1,TRBV30,NA,CAWRGGTEAFF,TGTGCCTGGAGGGGTGGCACTGAAGCTTTCTTT
NA,TRBJ2-7,TRBV14,TRBD1,CASSQVSRGTGVYEQYF,TGTGCCAGCAGCCAAGTCTCCCGCGGGACAGGGGTTTACGAGCAGTACTTC
NA,TRBJ1-4,TRBV28,NA,CASSFTGTNEKLFF,TGTGCCAGCAGTTTCACAGGCACTAATGAAAAACTGTTTTTT
NA,TRBJ2-7,TRBV13,NA,CASSLGPSPLSSYEQYF,TGTGCCAGCAGCTTAGGCCCGAGCCCCTTGAGCTCCTACGAGCAGTACTTC
NA,TRBJ2-7,TRBV6-5,NA,CASREIQGSLYEQYF,TGTGCCAGCAGGGAAATTCAGGGTTCTCTCTACGAGCAGTACTTC
NA,TRBJ1-1,TRBV6-5,NA,CASSSTWADEAFF,TGTGCCAGCAGTTCCACATGGGCGGATGAAGCTTTCTTT
NA,TRBJ2-3,TRBV7-9,NA,CASSPNSGRATDTQYF,TGTGCCAGCAGCCCCAATTCGGGACGGGCAACAGATACGCAGTATTTT
NA,TRBJ2-3,TRBV9,NA,CASSYVGTPTDTQYF,TGTGCCAGCAGCTACGTGGGTACCCCCACAGATACGCAGTATTTT
NA,TRBJ2-1,TRBV7-6,NA,CASSAPLGNEQFF,TGTGCCAGCAGCGCACCACTAGGAAATGAGCAGTTCTTC
NA,TRBJ1-2,TRBV28,NA,CASRLYTDSLGPYGYTF,TGTGCCAGCAGACTCTATACGGACAGCCTGGGGCCCTATGGCTACACCTTC
NA,TRBJ1-2,TRBV19,NA,CATEDWNYGYTF,TGTGCCACGGAGGACTGGAACTATGGCTACACCTTC
NA,TRBJ2-5,TRBV28,NA,CASSWGEVKQYF,TGTGCCAGCAGTTGGGGGGAAGTGAAGCAGTACTTC
few,TRBJ2-7,TRBV2,TRBD2,CASSKTSGPSPSSYEQYF,TGTGCCAGCAGCAAGACTAGCGGGCCGTCCCCGAGCTCCTACGAGCAGTACTTC
NA,TRBJ2-1,TRBV19,NA,CASRTTTYNEQFF,TGTGCCAGTAGGACGACAACCTACAATGAGCAGTTCTTC
NA,TRBJ2-7,TRBV7-8,NA,CASSFRKAGTLAYEQYF,TGTGCCAGCAGCTTTAGGAAAGCCGGGACGCTAGCGTACGAGCAGTACTTC
NA,TRBJ1-5,TRBV7-9,TRBD1,CARSQGTENSNQPQHF,TGTGCCAGAAGCCAGGGGACAGAAAATAGCAATCAGCCCCAGCATTTT
NA,TRBJ2-3,TRBV29-1,NA,CSVQPASGGKSTDTQYF,TGCAGCGTCCAACCTGCGTCCGGCGGAAAGAGCACAGATACGCAGTATTTT
NA,TRBJ2-1,TRBV4-1,TRBD2,CASSPGASGGNNEQFF,TGCGCCAGCAGCCCCGGTGCCAGCGGGGGAAACAATGAGCAGTTCTTC
NA,TRBJ2-5,TRBV11-2,NA,CASSRTRVVYQETQYF,TGTGCCAGCAGCCGCACCCGGGTCGTTTACCAAGAGACCCAGTACTTC
NA,TRBJ2-2,TRBV28,NA,CASSFGGLAGELFF,TGTGCCAGCAGTTTCGGGGGTTTGGCCGGGGAGCTGTTTTTT